What follows is one T cell receptor (beta chain) and its context. Its antigen is unknown. 5'RACE primed at constant segments yielded TCR alpha and TCR beta cDNA libraries bearing sample barcodes and UMIs. TCRdb used MiXCR to reprocess the 5' RACE reads, holding one entry per CDR3 protein. The sample has about 500,000 distinct CDR3 sequences, 20% seen once. These data belong to a study of T-cell memory formation after mild COVID-19. General study findings and limits: Those CD4+ clones that contracted were mainly in CM and EM (CD8+ ones in EMRA).

Germline V CDR1 and CDR2: SEHNR, FQNEAQ (reference sequence). Trimming removed 6 bases from V and 9 bases from J, with 12 bases in between. This CDR3 is built from 12 residues. The TCR originated in an adult woman who had mild COVID-19 (a few samples of this study predate the infection). Cell type and time point are not known. Sequenced material: PBMCs or a T cell subset sorted from them (not recorded which). The rearrangement links TRBV7-9 to TRBJ2-1, with unresolved D. For the CDR3, the DNA is TGTGCCAGCAGGCCCATAGGTGGTGAGCAGTTCTTC. It translates to CASRPIGGEQFF.